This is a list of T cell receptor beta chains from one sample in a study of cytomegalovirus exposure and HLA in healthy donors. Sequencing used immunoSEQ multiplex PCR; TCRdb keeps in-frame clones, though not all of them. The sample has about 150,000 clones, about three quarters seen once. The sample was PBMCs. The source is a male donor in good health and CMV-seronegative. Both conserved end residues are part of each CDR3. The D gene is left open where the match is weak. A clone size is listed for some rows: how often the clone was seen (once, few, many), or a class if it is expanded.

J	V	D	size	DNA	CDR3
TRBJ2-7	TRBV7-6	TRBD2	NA	TGTGCCAGCAGGTCCACTAGCGGGGGGAAGCAGTACTTC	CASRSTSGGKQYF
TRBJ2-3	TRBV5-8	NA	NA	TGTGCCAGCAGCCGCGGGACAGTCTCCGGAGATACGCAGTATTTT	CASSRGTVSGDTQYF
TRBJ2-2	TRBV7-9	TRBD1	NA	TGTGCCAGCAGCTCCTACAGGGGACAAAACACCGGGGAGCTGTTTTTT	CASSSYRGQNTGELFF
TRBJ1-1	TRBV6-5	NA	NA	TGTGCCAGCAGTTACCTGGGGGCCGGCACTGAAGCTTTCTTT	CASSYLGAGTEAFF
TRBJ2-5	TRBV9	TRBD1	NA	TGTGCCAGCAGCGTAGGACAGGGGGATTGGGAGACCCAGTACTTC	CASSVGQGDWETQYF
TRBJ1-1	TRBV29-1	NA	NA	TGCAGCGTTGCACAGGGCGGGGGAACTGAAGCTTTCTTT	CSVAQGGGTEAFF
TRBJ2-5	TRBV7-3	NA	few	TGTGCCAGCAGCCCTCAGTCAGGGTACCGGGAGACCCAGTACTTC	CASSPQSGYRETQYF
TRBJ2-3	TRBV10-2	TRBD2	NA	TGCGCCAGCAGTGAGTCGTGGCTAGCGGGGGCCAGGGATACGCAGTATTTT	CASSESWLAGARDTQYF
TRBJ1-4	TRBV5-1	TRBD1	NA	TGCGCCAGCGGCCTAGGGGGCAGTTATGAAAAACTGTTTTTT	CASGLGGSYEKLFF
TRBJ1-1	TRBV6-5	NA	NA	TGTGCCAGCAGTTACGAACGGGACACTGAAGCTTTCTTT	CASSYERDTEAFF
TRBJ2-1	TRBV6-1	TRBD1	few	TGTGCCAGCAGGAAGGACAGGGTGGTCAATGAGCAGTTCTTC	CASRKDRVVNEQFF
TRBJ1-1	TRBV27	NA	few	TGTGCCAGCAGTTTATTGACGGGAGCAAGTTACGCTGAAGCTTTCTTT	CASSLLTGASYAEAFF
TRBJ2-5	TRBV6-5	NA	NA	TGTGCCAGCAGGCCCCACAGGGCCGAGACCCAGTACTTC	CASRPHRAETQYF
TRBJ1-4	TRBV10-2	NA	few	TGCGCCAGCAGTGGGGGGCGCGAAAAACTGTTTTTT	CASSGGREKLFF
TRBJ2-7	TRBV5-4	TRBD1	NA	TGTGCCAGCAGCCCTAAGGGACAGGTTCCTTACGAGCAGTACTTC	CASSPKGQVPYEQYF
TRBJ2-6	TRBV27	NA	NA	TGTGCCAGCAGGGCCGCAGGGACTGGGGCCAACGTCCTGACTTTC	CASRAAGTGANVLTF
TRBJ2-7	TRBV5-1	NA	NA	TGCGCCAGCACGTCGGGCTACGAGCAGTACTTC	CASTSGYEQYF
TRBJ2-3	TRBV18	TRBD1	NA	TGTGCCAGCTCTGGACAGGGGAGCACAGATACGCAGTATTTT	CASSGQGSTDTQYF
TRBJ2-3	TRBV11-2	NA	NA	TGTGCCAGCAGCTTAAACCCCCCTGAGGGCGAGACGCAGTATTTT	CASSLNPPEGETQYF
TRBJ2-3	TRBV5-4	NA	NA	TGTGCCAGCTCCGCCGCGGGGACCGCGCAGTATTTT	CASSAAGTAQYF
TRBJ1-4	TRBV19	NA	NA	TGTGCCAGTAGTATCTTATTCGGGCCGGGGAATCATGAAAAACTGTTTTTT	CASSILFGPGNHEKLFF
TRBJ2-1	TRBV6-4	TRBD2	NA	TGTGCCAGCAGTGAACTAAGCGGGGGCCTCAATGAGCAGTTCTTC	CASSELSGGLNEQFF
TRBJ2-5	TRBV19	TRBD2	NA	TGTGCCAGTAGAAAGCGGGAGGGCCCAGAGACCCAGTACTTC	CASRKREGPETQYF
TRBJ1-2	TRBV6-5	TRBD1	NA	TGTGCCAGCAGCCCGCCGGGACAGGGCAACTATGGCTACACCTTC	CASSPPGQGNYGYTF
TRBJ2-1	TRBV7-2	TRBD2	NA	TGTGCCAGCAGGGCAAGGGCTAGCGGGTGGAGAGGGAAGCAGTTCTTC	CASRARASGWRGKQFF
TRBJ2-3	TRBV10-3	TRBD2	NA	TGTGCCACCACCAAGCGGGGTGACACAGATACGCAGTATTTT	CATTKRGDTDTQYF
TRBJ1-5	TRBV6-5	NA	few	TGTGCCAGCAGAGAGGCCGGGAGCAATCAGCCCCAGCATTTT	CASREAGSNQPQHF
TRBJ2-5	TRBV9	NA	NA	TGTGCCAGCAGCGTAGTGGGCGATGTGGAGACCCAGTACTTC	CASSVVGDVETQYF
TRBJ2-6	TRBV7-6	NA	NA	TGTGCCAGCAGCTCGGGGATTGGACAGACGAGCTCTGGGGCCAACGTCCTGACTTTC	CASSSGIGQTSSGANVLTF
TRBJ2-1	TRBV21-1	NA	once	TGTGCCAGCCCTGGGACAGGGGCTAGTAATGAGCAGTTCTTC	CASPGTGASNEQFF
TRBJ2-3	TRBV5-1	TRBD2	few	TGCGCCAGCAGCTTGGCTCTAGCGGGATGGCAGTGGAGCACAGATACGCAGTATTTT	CASSLALAGWQWSTDTQYF